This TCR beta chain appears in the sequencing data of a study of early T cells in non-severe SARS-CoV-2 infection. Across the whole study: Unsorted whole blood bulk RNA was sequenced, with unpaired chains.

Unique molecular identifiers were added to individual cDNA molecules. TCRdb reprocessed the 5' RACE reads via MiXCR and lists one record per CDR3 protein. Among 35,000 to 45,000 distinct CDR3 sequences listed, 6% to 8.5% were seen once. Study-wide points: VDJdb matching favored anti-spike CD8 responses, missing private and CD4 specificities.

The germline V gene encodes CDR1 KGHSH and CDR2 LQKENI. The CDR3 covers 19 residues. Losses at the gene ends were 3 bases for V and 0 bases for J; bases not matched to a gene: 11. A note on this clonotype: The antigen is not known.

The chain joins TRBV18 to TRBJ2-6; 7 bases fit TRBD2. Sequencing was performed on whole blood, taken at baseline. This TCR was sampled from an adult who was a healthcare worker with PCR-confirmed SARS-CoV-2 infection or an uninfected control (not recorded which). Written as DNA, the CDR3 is TGTGCCAGCTCACCCCCCTTGGGGACTAAACACTCTGGGGCCAACGTCCTGACTTTC. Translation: CASSPPLGTKHSGANVLTF. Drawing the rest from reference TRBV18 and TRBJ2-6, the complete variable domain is NAGVMQNPRHLVRRRGQEARLRCSPMKGHSHVYWYRQLPEEGLKFMVYLQKENIIDESGMPKERFSAEFPKEGPSILRIQQVVRGDSAAYFCASSPPLGTKHSGANVLTFGAGSRLTVL.